This T cell receptor beta chain originates from a study of T cells in Graves' hyperthyroidism and ophthalmopathy (dated by TCRdb to about 2019). Some background on the complete study: Peripheral blood samples were taken at initial diagnosis, before any treatment was given. TCR V-J signatures able to tell the groups apart were searched for in a discovery cohort of 100 patients, of whom 40 to 45 had Graves' ophthalmopathy and roughly 59 had stable Graves' hyperthyroidism. Prospective prediction of ophthalmopathy was tested in an independent validation cohort of fewer than 20 hyperthyroidism patients and some 17 patients who later progressed to ophthalmopathy. The roughly 91 discovery patients were randomly divided into training and test sets at a 7:3 ratio. In addition, the study compared T-cell repertoires in thyroid tissue and in blood from six Graves' hyperthyroidism patients. Once sampling was done, hyperthyroidism patients were given methimazole at a starting dose of 30 mg daily, whereas ophthalmopathy patients were given high-dose intravenous methylprednisolone. According to the paper, TCR Vbeta CDR3 sequencing was carried out on some 140 peripheral blood samples, which came from under 50 ophthalmopathy, roughly 75 hyperthyroidism and approximately 17 progressor patients. The research as a whole found: In validation, the model predicted progression to ophthalmopathy with about 71% sensitivity and 72% to 75% specificity, a median of around 6.6 months before onset. Sample size was not statistically predetermined, and investigators were not blinded to group allocation. A model built on a 13 V-J signature distinguished ophthalmopathy from stable hyperthyroidism, reaching roughly 88% sensitivity and around 81% specificity in cross-validation and 80%/75% in testing. Most expanded thyroid clonotypes (frequency above 0.001) were also detected in blood, a finding suggesting that blood repertoires may reflect thyroid immune responses.

Hyperthyroidism patients were newly diagnosed, had a disease duration of under 2 months, and were aged 18 to 65 years. Patients with uncontrolled infections, other autoimmune diseases, pregnancy or lactation were excluded. Diagnoses were based on clinical symptoms, serum thyroxine and TRAb, thyroid ultrasound and orbital computed tomography. Blood from progressor patients was collected at the time of first diagnosis with hyperthyroidism, before any ophthalmopathy symptoms had appeared. PBMCs were separated from under 12 ml of fresh peripheral blood using Ficoll-Paque density gradient centrifugation. Progressor patients were initially diagnosed with Graves' hyperthyroidism and developed ophthalmopathy during follow-up. Total RNA was extracted with Trizol reagent, and quality was checked on an Agilent 2100 Bioanalyzer. Amplification of TCR beta CDR3 regions was carried out from RNA transcripts. The TCR CDR3 was subjected to a first round of RT-PCR using the HTBI primer set and the Qiagen OneStep RT-PCR kit. The libraries were constructed in a second round of multiplex PCR and then size-selected and purified. Paired-end sequencing of the libraries was performed with 100 bp reads on an Illumina HiSeq2000. As for how the authors treated the data: SOAPnuke was used to process the raw data, throwing out any read that contained adapters or uncalled bases, had a mean Phred below 15, or lacked an exact constant-primer or identifier match. COPE v1.2.5 was used to merge the high-quality paired reads, and each unique nucleotide sequence was defined as a clonotype. Clonotypes were aligned to IMGT TRBV, TRBD and TRBJ reference segments using MiTCR v1.1. Analysis was restricted to V-J combinations with a frequency above 0.0001, which covered 99% to 99.2% of repertoires. The TCS score was defined as F50 (clonal expansion) divided by E x V (chaos), with BLOSUM62-based TCRdist calculated between CDR3 peptides within each V-J. Welch's t-statistics and random forest reduced roughly 530 V-J features to roughly 13, which were used in a naive Bayes classifier (R e1071). TCRdb reran the public reads through fastp at Q25 and MiXCR, keeping productive beta chains. Rows merge per CDR3 protein into single entries with the most common DNA and genes. The V and J calls and clone size are TCRdb's, not the authors'. Counted in this sample were about 290,000 distinct CDR3 sequences; 13% of them appeared once. The top ten constitute 7.8% of the sample.

Its CDR3 holds 16 amino acids, cysteine through phenylalanine. Only CDR3 DNA remains: 48 bases, in frame from the first base. Based on the germline V gene, the CDR1 and CDR2 sequences are SNHLY and FYNNEI. This clonotype was detected a few times. The specificity of this receptor is unknown. A much larger clone lies a single base off, so this may be a read error. This sequence was found in a woman in her 30s with Graves' hyperthyroidism that later progressed to Graves' ophthalmopathy. The V and J genes are TRBV2 and TRBJ2-5; a stretch of 11 junction bases matches TRBD2. Sequencing input: blood. The nucleotides read TGTGCCAGCAGGAGGAGCGGGACTAGCGGCCAAGAGACCCAGCACTTC. This sequence encodes CASRRSGTSGQETQHF.